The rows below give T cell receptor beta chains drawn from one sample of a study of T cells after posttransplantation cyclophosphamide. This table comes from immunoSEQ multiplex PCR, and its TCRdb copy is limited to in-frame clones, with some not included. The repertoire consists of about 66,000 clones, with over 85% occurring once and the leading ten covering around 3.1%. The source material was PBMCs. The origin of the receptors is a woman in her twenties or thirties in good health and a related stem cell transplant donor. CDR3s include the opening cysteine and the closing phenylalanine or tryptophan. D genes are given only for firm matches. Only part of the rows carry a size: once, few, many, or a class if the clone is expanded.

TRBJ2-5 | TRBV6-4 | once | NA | TGTGCCAGCAGCCTAGGTCCAGGAGAGACCCAGTACTTC | CASSLGPGETQYF
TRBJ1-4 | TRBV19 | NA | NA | TGTGCCAGTAGTTGGACTCCAACTAATGAAAAACTGTTTTTT | CASSWTPTNEKLFF
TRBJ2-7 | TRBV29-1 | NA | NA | TGCAGCGTTGAAACCCGGTCCCGCTCCTACGAGCAGTACTTC | CSVETRSRSYEQYF
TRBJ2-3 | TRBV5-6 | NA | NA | TGTGCCAGCAGCTTGGGGCTTCCAAACACAGATACGCAGTATTTT | CASSLGLPNTDTQYF
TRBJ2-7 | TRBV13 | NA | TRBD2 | TGTGCCAGCAGCTCAGGGACTAGCAAGTCCTACGAGCAGTACTTC | CASSSGTSKSYEQYF
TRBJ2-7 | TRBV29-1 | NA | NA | TGCAGCGTTGCCTCTGGCTCCTACGAGCAGTACTTC | CSVASGSYEQYF
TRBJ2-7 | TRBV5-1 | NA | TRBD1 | TGCGCCAGCACCCGGGACAGGGCCTACGAGCAGTACTTC | CASTRDRAYEQYF
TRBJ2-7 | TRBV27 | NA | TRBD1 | TGTGCCAGCAGTTTATCGGGAGGGACAGGGACCTCCGAGCAGTACTTC | CASSLSGGTGTSEQYF
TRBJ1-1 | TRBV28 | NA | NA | TGTGCCAGCACTACCTTGGGCCAGGGGCCGGTTGGAAGGAACACTGAAGCTTTCTTT | CASTTLGQGPVGRNTEAFF
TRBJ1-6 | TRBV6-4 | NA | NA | TGTGCCAGCAGTGACGACGGTATTTCACCCCTCCACTTT | CASSDDGISPLHF
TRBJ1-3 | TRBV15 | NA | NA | TGTGCCACCAGCAGAGATCGAGGGGTTGGAAACACCATATATTTT | CATSRDRGVGNTIYF
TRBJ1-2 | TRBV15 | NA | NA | TGTGCCACCAGCAGAGGGCACGAATTACCTCTTGGCTACACCTTC | CATSRGHELPLGYTF
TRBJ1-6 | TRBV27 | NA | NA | TGTGCCAGCAGTTTGCAGGGTGGTAATTCACCCCTCCACTTT | CASSLQGGNSPLHF
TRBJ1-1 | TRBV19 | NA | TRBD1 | TGTGCCAGTAGTATTCGCCCAGGGGGGGGGAACACTGAAGCTTTCTTT | CASSIRPGGGNTEAFF
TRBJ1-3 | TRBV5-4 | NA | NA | TGTGCCAGCAGCTTGTATTGGGGCGGACAGCCAAACACCATATATTTT | CASSLYWGGQPNTIYF
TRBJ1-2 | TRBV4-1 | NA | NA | TGCGCCAGCAGCCAAGAGGACACATCCCACACGACTGGCTACACCTTC | CASSQEDTSHTTGYTF
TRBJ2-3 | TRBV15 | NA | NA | TGTGCCACCAGCAGCAGTAGGGTAGCGCAGTATTTT | CATSSSRVAQYF
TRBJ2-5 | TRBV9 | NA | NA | TGTGCCAGCAGCCCTTTCAGTGGGGGAGAGACCCAGTACTTC | CASSPFSGGETQYF
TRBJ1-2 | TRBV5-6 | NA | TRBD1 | TGTGCCAGCAGCCCCGGCGGACAGGGCATCTATGGCTACACCTTC | CASSPGGQGIYGYTF
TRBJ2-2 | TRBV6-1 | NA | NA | TGTGCCAGCAAACCGGGGATGAACACCGGGGAGCTGTTTTTT | CASKPGMNTGELFF
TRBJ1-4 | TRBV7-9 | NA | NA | TGTGCCAGCAGCCCTGGATGGATTAATGAAAAACTGTTTTTT | CASSPGWINEKLFF
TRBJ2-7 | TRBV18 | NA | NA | TGTGCCAGCTCACCGAGACAGGACCTCTACGAGCAGTACTTC | CASSPRQDLYEQYF
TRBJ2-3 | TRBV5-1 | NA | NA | TGCGCCAGCAGCCTACAACCTAGGGAATTCACAGATACGCAGTATTTT | CASSLQPREFTDTQYF
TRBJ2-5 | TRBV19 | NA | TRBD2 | TGTGCCAGTAGTTTTACTAGCGGGGGACAAGAGACCCAGTACTTC | CASSFTSGGQETQYF
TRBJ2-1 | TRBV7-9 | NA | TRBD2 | TGTGCCAGCAGTTCTCCCATAGCGGGTTATTCCTACAATGAGCAGTTCTTC | CASSSPIAGYSYNEQFF
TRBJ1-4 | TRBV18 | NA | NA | TGTGCCAGCTCACCACGCAGGGGAACTAATGAAAAACTGTTTTTT | CASSPRRGTNEKLFF
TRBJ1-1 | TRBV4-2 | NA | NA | TGTGCCAGCAGCCAAGATTCCGCCGCAGCCAATTCGAACACTGAAGCTTTCTTT | CASSQDSAAANSNTEAFF
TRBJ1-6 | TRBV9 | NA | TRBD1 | TGTGCCAGCAGCGTAGAAGGGACAGCCAATAATTCACCCCTCCACTTT | CASSVEGTANNSPLHF
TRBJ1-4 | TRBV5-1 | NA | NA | TGCGCCAGCAGCTTGTGGACAAGAGCAACTAATGAAAAACTGTTTTTT | CASSLWTRATNEKLFF
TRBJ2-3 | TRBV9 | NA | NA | TGTGCCAGCAGCGTAGAACGGCACACAGATACGCAGTATTTT | CASSVERHTDTQYF
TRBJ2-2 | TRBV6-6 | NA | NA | TGTGCCAGCGTCGCACCGAACACCGGGGAGCTGTTTTTT | CASVAPNTGELFF
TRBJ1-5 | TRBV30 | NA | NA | TGTGCCTGGAGTGCCGACTCTTATAGCAATCAGCCCCAGCATTTT | CAWSADSYSNQPQHF
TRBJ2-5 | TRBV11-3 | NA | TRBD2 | TGTGCCAGCAGCTTAAGGACTAGCGGGGTCCAAGAGACCCAGTACTTC | CASSLRTSGVQETQYF
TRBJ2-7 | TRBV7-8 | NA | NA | TGTGCCAGCAGCTTCGGAGGGGGCGCTTTCTACGAGCAGTACTTC | CASSFGGGAFYEQYF
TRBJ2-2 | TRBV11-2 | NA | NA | TGTGCCAGCAGCCGCAACACCGGGGAGCTGTTTTTT | CASSRNTGELFF
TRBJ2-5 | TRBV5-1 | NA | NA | TGCGCCAGCAGCTTCTCGGGCCTCCAAGAGACCCAGTACTTC | CASSFSGLQETQYF
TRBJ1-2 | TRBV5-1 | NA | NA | TGCGCCAGCAGCTTGGCCCGCGGGCCTAACTATGGCTACACCTTC | CASSLARGPNYGYTF
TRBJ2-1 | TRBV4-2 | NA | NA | TGTGCCAGCAGCCTAGACGGAGGCAATGAGCAGTTCTTC | CASSLDGGNEQFF
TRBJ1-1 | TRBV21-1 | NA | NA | TGTGCCAGCAGCAAAGGGGGAAACACTGAAGCTTTCTTT | CASSKGGNTEAFF
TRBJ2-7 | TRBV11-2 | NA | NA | TGTGCCAGCAGCTTAGGGACACCCTCCTACGAGCAGTACTTC | CASSLGTPSYEQYF
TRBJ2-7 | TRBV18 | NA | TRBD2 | TGTGCCAGCTCACCAGGGACTAGCAGCTACGAGCAGTACTTC | CASSPGTSSYEQYF
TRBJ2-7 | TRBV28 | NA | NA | TGTGCCAGCAGTCTCATGTTCGCCGAGCAGTACTTC | CASSLMFAEQYF
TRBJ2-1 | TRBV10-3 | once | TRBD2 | TGTGCCATCAGTGGCGGAGGTTTAGCGGGGGGGTTGGATGAGCAGTTCTTC | CAISGGGLAGGLDEQFF
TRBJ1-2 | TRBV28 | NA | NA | TGTGCCAGCAGTTTATCTACTCTCGGGGCTAACTATGGCTACACCTTC | CASSLSTLGANYGYTF
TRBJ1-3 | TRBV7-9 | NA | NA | TGTGCCAGCAGCTTTAGATGGGGAGACACCATATATTTT | CASSFRWGDTIYF
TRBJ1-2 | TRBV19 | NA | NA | TGTGCCAGCAGGGCCAGGGACTATGGCTACACCTTC | CASRARDYGYTF
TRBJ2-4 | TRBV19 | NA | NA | TGTGCCAGTAGTATAACACAGCGGGACATACAGTACTTC | CASSITQRDIQYF
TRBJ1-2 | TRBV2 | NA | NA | TGTGCCAGCAGTGAGGGCCGGGGTGGCTACACCTTC | CASSEGRGGYTF
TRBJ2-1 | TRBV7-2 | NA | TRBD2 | TGTGCCAGCAGCTTAGGACTAGCGGGGGGGTACAATGAGCAGTTCTTC | CASSLGLAGGYNEQFF
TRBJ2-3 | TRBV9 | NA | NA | TGTGCCAGCAGCGTCCTTAGCGGCGGGACGGTTGGAGATACGCAGTATTTT | CASSVLSGGTVGDTQYF
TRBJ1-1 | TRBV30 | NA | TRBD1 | TGTGCCTGGAGGGGACAGGGGGCAGGGACTGAAGCTTTCTTT | CAWRGQGAGTEAFF
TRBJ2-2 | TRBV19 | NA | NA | TGTGCCAGTAGTATTGCGGCATACGGGGAGCTGTTTTTT | CASSIAAYGELFF
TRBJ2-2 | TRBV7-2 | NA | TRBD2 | TGTGCCAGCAGCCGGACTAGCGGAGACACCGGGGAGCTGTTTTTT | CASSRTSGDTGELFF
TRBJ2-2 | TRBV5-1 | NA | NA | TGCGCCAGCAGCCAGGGACCGAGGGGGACCGGGGAGCTGTTTTTT | CASSQGPRGTGELFF
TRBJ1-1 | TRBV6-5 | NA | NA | TGTGCCAGCAGGAAACAGGGCTCGAGCACTGAAGCTTTCTTT | CASRKQGSSTEAFF